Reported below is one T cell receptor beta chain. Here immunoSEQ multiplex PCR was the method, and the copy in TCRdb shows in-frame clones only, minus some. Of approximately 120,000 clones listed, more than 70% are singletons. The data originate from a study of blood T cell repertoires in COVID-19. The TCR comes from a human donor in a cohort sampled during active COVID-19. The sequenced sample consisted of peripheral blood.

The DNA for the CDR3 is TGTGCCAGCAGTTTACAGGCCCTCCTTGGTGAGCAGTTCTTC. Encoded protein: CASSLQALLGEQFF. The V gene is TRBV28, the J gene TRBJ2-1; D remains unclear. V was clipped by 2 bases and J by 9 bases, with 14 bases between them. CDR1 and CDR2 from the germline V gene are MDHEN and SYDVKM. This CDR3 spans 14 amino acids. Combining the CDR3 with reference TRBV28 and TRBJ2-1 gives the whole variable domain DVKVTQSSRYLVKRTGEKVFLECVQDMDHENMFWYRQDPGLGLRLIYFSYDVKMKEKGDIPEGYSVSREKKERFSLILESASTNQTSMYLCASSLQALLGEQFFGPGTRLTVL.